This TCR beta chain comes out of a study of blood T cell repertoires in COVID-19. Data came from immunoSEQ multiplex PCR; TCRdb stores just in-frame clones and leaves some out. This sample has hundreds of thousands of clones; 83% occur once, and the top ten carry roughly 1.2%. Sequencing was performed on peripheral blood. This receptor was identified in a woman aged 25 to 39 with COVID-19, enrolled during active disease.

The CDR3 bases are TGCGCCAGCAGCCAGGCCGACAGGGGCCAGTCCTACAATGAGCAGTTCTTC. Its translation is CASSQADRGQSYNEQFF. The chain employs TRBV4-1 and TRBJ2-1, with TRBD1 identical over 8 bases. CDR3 size: 17 residues. Trimming removed 3 bases from V and 1 base from J; junction bases left unmatched: 8. Germline CDR1 and CDR2: MGHRA and YSYEKL.